This entry features one TCR beta chain sequence. This clone was detected many times. Its binding antigen is unknown. Base qualities are not recorded, but no much larger clone differs from it by a single base. The data are from a study of shared clonotypes between healthy human individuals (dated by TCRdb to the early 2020s). Notes on the research overall: The cohort comprised two women and a few men aged 18 to 49 years. Per donor, leukapheresis produced somewhere between about 0.9 and 9.5 billion PBMCs. The study deeply sequenced blood TCR repertoires of about 5 healthy adults to estimate repertoire size and the extent of clonotype sharing between individuals. Libraries were prepared and TCR repertoires were sequenced by different laboratories using diverse techniques, in order to increase sequencing depth and limit assay-specific biases. Per donor, three plates each were used for CD4 naive and CD4 memory, two for CD8 naive, and one for CD8 memory. Summary of the overall study and its limitations: The genetic and exposure-history diversity represented was limited by the small number of donors. Naive subsets generally had larger estimated clonotype richness than memory subsets. Sampling was limited to blood, and TCR repertoires in tissue likely differ from TCR repertoires in blood. When four donors were compared, the shared fraction of clonotypes was about 5% for naive CD4, 3% to 4% for naive CD8, 2.3% for memory CD4, and 0.35% to 0.4% for memory CD8. Compared with non-shared clonotypes, the clonotypes found in all four sorted-subset donors had higher generation probabilities. Pairwise subsampling led to the expectation that sequencing depth would affect the degree of clonotype sharing among donors. Incomplete sequencing was indicated by rarefaction of sorted-subset datasets, despite the large sequencing depth.

The CDR3 runs 14 amino acids, cysteine and phenylalanine included. Only the CDR3 portion is preserved as DNA: 42 bases, with reading frame beginning at the first base. Unmatched junction bases come to 10, with V trimmed by 7 bases and J by 4 bases. According to the germline V gene (reference sequence), CDR1 reads SEHNR and CDR2 reads FQNEAQ. Healthy HIV-negative adults with no recently reported acute infections or vaccinations were included as donors. Only Caucasian adults living in Nashville, Tennessee, USA were represented among the donors. CD4+ T cells were enriched by magnetic negative selection, after which naive cells were positively selected on CD45RA and the negative fraction was taken as the memory subset. Blood was obtained by leukapheresis, after which PBMCs were separated by Ficoll-Histopaque density gradient centrifugation and cryopreserved in liquid nitrogen vapor phase. Analytical flow cytometry was used to check the purity and quantity of every magnetically sorted T cell population. From each sorted fraction, genomic DNA was isolated and quantified by UV absorbance on a Nanodrop 2000c.

Using the deep immunoSEQ assay, TCR CDR3 regions were amplified from genomic DNA by multiplex PCR. For each cell subset, the extracted genomic DNA was distributed evenly across all wells of several immunoSEQ 96-well plates, and each plate served as one replicate. For sorted subsets, each replicate PCR was loaded with roughly 0.2 ug genomic DNA, equivalent to about 30,000 T cell genomes. Purified libraries were measured with a Qubit 3.0 fluorometer, size-checked on a Bioanalyzer 2100, and measured again with the KAPA Library Quantification kit. Every immunoSEQ 96-well plate was sequenced on a separate single-read 150-cycle Illumina NextSeq 550 flow cell. Processing in the source paper ran as follows. Because only junctional sequences without quality scores were contained in the immunoSEQ output, filtering matching that applied to full-length reads could not be performed. To assign V/J genes and CDR3, sequences were annotated against IMGT germline references using PyIR, a Python wrapper for IgBLAST v1.9. Reads were filtered out if the reads had weak V/J assignments (E-value above 1e-6), no CDR3, stop codons, out-of-frame junctions, or ambiguous translated residues. V3J clonotypes were defined as sequences sharing an identical inferred V gene, J gene, and CDR3 amino acid sequence. To compute the percentage overlap between repertoires, the number of shared unique clonotypes was divided by the size of the smaller repertoire. Three approaches were used to assess repertoire richness: RTK rarefaction, the Chao1 estimator, and Recon v2.1 estimates of unobserved clonotypes. Generation probabilities were computed with OLGA for all TCRbeta clonotypes obtained by the gDNA method from several donors. This immuneACCESS table, as held by TCRdb, lists in-frame sequences with V and J called but not all clones. Of the missing ones, under half trace to an unresolved V gene in checked studies; the others have no known cause. V, J and clone size reflect that table, while D and trimming were determined from the DNA. The sample yields about 1 million clones; about 75% were counted once. Clones ranked in the top ten supply over 1.3% of the sample.

The rearranged segments are TRBV7-9 and TRBJ2-7; the central 7 bases match TRBD2. Sequencing was carried out using memory CD4+ T cells sorted from blood. Reading the label with the study, this specimen's cell subset or site is: CD45RA-negative fraction. The receptor comes from a man between 18 and 29 years old in good health. Read as DNA, the sequence is TGTGCCAGCACCAAGCGGGGTGCCCCTTACGAGCAGTACTTC. Translated, it reads CASTKRGAPYEQYF.